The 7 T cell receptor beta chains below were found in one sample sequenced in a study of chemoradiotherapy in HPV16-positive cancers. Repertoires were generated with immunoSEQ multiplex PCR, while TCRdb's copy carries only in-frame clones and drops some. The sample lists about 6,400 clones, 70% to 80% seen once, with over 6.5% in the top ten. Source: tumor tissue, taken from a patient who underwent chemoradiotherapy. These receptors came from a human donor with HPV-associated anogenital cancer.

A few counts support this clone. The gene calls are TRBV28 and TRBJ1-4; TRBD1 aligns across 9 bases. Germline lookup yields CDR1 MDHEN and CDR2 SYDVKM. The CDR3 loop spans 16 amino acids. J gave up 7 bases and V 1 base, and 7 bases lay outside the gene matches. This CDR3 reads CASSLYTQGAAEKLFF. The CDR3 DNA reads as TGTGCCAGCAGTTTATACACACAGGGGGCGGCTGAAAAACTGTTTTTT. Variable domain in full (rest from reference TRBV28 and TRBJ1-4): DVKVTQSSRYLVKRTGEKVFLECVQDMDHENMFWYRQDPGLGLRLIYFSYDVKMKEKGDIPEGYSVSREKKERFSLILESASTNQTSMYLCASSLYTQGAAEKLFFGSGTQLSVL.

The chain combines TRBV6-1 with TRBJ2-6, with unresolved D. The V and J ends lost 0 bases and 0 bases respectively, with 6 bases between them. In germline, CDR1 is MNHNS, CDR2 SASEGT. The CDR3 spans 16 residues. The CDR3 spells CASSEASSSGANVLTF. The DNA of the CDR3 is TGTGCCAGCAGTGAAGCAAGCAGCTCTGGGGCCAACGTCCTGACTTTC.

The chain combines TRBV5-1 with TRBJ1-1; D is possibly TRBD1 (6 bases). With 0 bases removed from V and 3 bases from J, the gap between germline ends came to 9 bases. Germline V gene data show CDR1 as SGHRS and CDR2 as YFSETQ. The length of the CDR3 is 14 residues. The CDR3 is CASSLGGLDTEAFF. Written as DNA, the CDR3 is TGCGCCAGCAGCTTGGGGGGGCTTGACACTGAAGCTTTCTTT.

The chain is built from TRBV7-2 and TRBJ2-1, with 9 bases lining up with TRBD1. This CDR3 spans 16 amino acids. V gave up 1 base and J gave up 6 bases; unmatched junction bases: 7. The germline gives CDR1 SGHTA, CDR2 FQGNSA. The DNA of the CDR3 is TGTGCCAGCAGCTTAGGTTCGGGACAGGGTTTCAATGAGCAGTTCTTC. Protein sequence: CASSLGSGQGFNEQFF. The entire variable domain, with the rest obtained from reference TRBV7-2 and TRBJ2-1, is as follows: GAGVSQSPSNKVTEKGKDVELRCDPISGHTALYWYRQSLGQGLEFLIYFQGNSAPDKSGLPSDRFSAERTGGSVSTLTIQRTQQEDSAVYLCASSLGSGQGFNEQFFGPGTRLTVL.

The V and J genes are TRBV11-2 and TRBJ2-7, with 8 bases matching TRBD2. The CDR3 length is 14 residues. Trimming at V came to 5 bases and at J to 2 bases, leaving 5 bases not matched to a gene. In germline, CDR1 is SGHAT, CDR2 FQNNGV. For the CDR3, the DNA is TGTGCCAGCAGCCCCAGCGGGGGCCCCTACGAGCAGTACTTC. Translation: CASSPSGGPYEQYF.

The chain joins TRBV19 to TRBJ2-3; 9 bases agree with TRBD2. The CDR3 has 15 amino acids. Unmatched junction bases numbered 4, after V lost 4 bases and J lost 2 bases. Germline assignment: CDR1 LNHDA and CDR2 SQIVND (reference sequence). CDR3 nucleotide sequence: TGTGCCAGTAGTACGGCGGGAGGGTTCACAGATACGCAGTATTTT. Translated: CASSTAGGFTDTQYF.

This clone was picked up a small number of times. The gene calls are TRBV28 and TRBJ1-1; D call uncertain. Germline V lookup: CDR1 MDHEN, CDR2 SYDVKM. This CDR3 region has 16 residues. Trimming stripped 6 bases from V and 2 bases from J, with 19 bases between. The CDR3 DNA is TGTGCCAGCAGAGAATGGCGCGAGCTTTCAAACACTGAAGCTTTCTTT. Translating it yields CASREWRELSNTEAFF.